Listed below are T cell receptor beta chains from one sample, sequenced in a study of blood T cell repertoires in COVID-19. Repertoires were generated with immunoSEQ multiplex PCR, while TCRdb's copy carries only in-frame clones and drops some. The repertoire has 200,000 to 300,000 clones, roughly 83% of them found once; the top ten carry approximately 6%. Sequencing was performed on peripheral blood. These receptors came from an elderly woman with COVID-19, enrolled during active disease. The CDR3 runs from the conserved cysteine through the conserved F or W. D genes are given only for firm matches. Not all rows give a size; the values are once, few, many and, for expanded clones, a class.

TRBJ2-2	.	TRBV4-2	18	TRBD2	TGTGCCACCGAATATGGACTAGCGGGGGCCCCGGGTACCGGGGAGCTGTTTTTT	CATEYGLAGAPGTGELFF
TRBJ1-1	.	TRBV6-6	13	.	TGTGCCAGCAGCCCACAGCCGAACACTGAAGCTTTCTTT	CASSPQPNTEAFF
TRBJ1-5	.	TRBV3-1/TRBV3-2	16	TRBD1	TGTGCCAGCAGCCAATCAGGGGGCAGGAGCAATCAGCCCCAGCATTTT	CASSQSGGRSNQPQHF
TRBJ2-1	.	TRBV7-9	14	TRBD2	TGTGCCAGCAGCTTAGCTAGCGGGGGTAAAGAGCAGTTCTTC	CASSLASGGKEQFF
TRBJ1-4	.	TRBV5-4	15	.	TGTGCCAGCAGCTCAAAGGGGCAGATTAATGAAAAACTGTTTTTT	CASSSKGQINEKLFF
TRBJ1-5	.	TRBV5-1	13	.	TGCGCCAGCAGCTTGGGGCTTGATCAGCCCCAGCATTTT	CASSLGLDQPQHF
TRBJ2-1	.	TRBV11-3	16	.	TGTGCCAGCAGCGTTTACGGGACTTCCTCCTACAATGAGCAGTTCTTC	CASSVYGTSSYNEQFF
TRBJ2-3	.	TRBV6-2/TRBV6-3	18	TRBD2	TGTGCCAGCAGTTACTCCCTAGCGGGGGAGACTTTCACAGATACGCAGTATTTT	CASSYSLAGETFTDTQYF
TRBJ1-2	.	TRBV3-1/TRBV3-2	12	.	TGTGCCAGCCGGGTCGCTAACTATGGCTACACCTTC	CASRVANYGYTF
TRBJ2-3	.	TRBV29-1	13	TRBD2	TGCAGCGGGCTAGCGGGGGGCACAGGGACGCAGTATTTT	CSGLAGGTGTQYF
TRBJ1-5	few	TRBV19	16	.	TGTGCCAGTAGTAGTGGCAGGTTGAGAAGCAATCAGCCCCAGCATTTT	CASSSGRLRSNQPQHF
TRBJ1-5	.	TRBV28	16	TRBD1	TGTGCCAGCAGCTCCCCACAGGGGTCAGTGGGTCAGCCCCAGCATTTT	CASSSPQGSVGQPQHF
TRBJ2-1	.	TRBV4-1	15	.	TGCGCCAGCAGCCAAGGGGCGAACTCCTACAATGAGCAGTTCTTC	CASSQGANSYNEQFF
TRBJ2-2	.	TRBV27	15	TRBD2	TGTGCCAGCAGTTTATCTGGGGCACTAGCGGGACGGCTGTTTTTT	CASSLSGALAGRLFF
TRBJ1-1	.	TRBV28	16	TRBD1	TGTGCCAGCAGTCCTGGACAGGGGGTCATGAACACTGAAGCTTTCTTT	CASSPGQGVMNTEAFF
TRBJ2-1	.	TRBV19	15	TRBD2	TGTGCCAGTACCCTGGGACTAGCGGAATACAATGAGCAGTTCTTC	CASTLGLAEYNEQFF
TRBJ1-1	.	TRBV12-3/TRBV12-4	12	.	TGTGCCAGCAGTCCAGGGGTCCATCGAGCTTTCTTT	CASSPGVHRAFF
TRBJ1-2	.	TRBV6-5	11	.	TGTGCCAGCATGGACAGTTATGGCTACACCTTC	CASMDSYGYTF
TRBJ1-5	.	TRBV10-1	17	TRBD1	TGCGCCAGCACCGTGGACAGGGAGAGCTTACTCAATCAGCCCCAGCATTTT	CASTVDRESLLNQPQHF
TRBJ2-3	.	TRBV21-1	16	.	TGTGCCAGCAGCGGGCAGGTCCTAACTAGCACAGATACGCAGTATTTT	CASSGQVLTSTDTQYF
TRBJ1-1	.	TRBV29-1	10	.	TGCAGCGCCGGTTCCCCTGAAGCTTTCTTT	CSAGSPEAFF
TRBJ1-2	.	TRBV3-1/TRBV3-2	15	.	TGTGCCAGCAGCCTGGGCGGGACGGCTAACTATGGCTACACCTTC	CASSLGGTANYGYTF
TRBJ1-5	.	TRBV18	13	.	TGTGCCAGCTCTGGACAATCCAATCAGCCCCAGCATTTT	CASSGQSNQPQHF
TRBJ2-3	.	TRBV7-8	16	.	TGTGCCAGCAGCCAAACCCATGGCGGGGAGTCAGATACGCAGTATTTT	CASSQTHGGESDTQYF
TRBJ1-1	.	TRBV6-5	12	.	TGTGCCAGCAGCCCACCTCGGGGTGAAGCTTTCTTT	CASSPPRGEAFF
TRBJ1-3	.	TRBV19	15	.	TGTGCCAGTAGTACACCCAGGACATCTGGAAACACCATATATTTT	CASSTPRTSGNTIYF
TRBJ1-2	.	TRBV6-5	14	.	TGTGCCAGCAGCCCGCTCCGGACAGAGTATGGCTACACCTTC	CASSPLRTEYGYTF
TRBJ1-1	.	TRBV19	15	.	TGTGCCAGTAGTACTACAGGGTCGGGGAACACTGAAGCTTTCTTT	CASSTTGSGNTEAFF
TRBJ1-1	.	TRBV5-1	14	.	TGCGCCAGCAGCTTGAATTCCCCACAGGGAGTAGCTTTCTTT	CASSLNSPQGVAFF
TRBJ1-2	.	TRBV7-2	14	.	TGTGCCAGCAGCGCCTCAGGGTACGACTATGGCTACACCTTC	CASSASGYDYGYTF
TRBJ1-6	.	TRBV13	14	.	TGTGCCAGCAGCGAACGGAGGGGGGGTTCACCCCTCCACTTT	CASSERRGGSPLHF
TRBJ2-1	.	TRBV6-2/TRBV6-3	18	TRBD2	TGTGCCAGCAGTTACTCGAGGGCTAGCGGGGGGTATCCGGATGAGCAGTTCTTC	CASSYSRASGGYPDEQFF
TRBJ2-7	.	TRBV6-2/TRBV6-3	14	.	TGTGCCAGCAGTTCGGGGGACAGATCCTACGAGCAGTACTTC	CASSSGDRSYEQYF
TRBJ1-6	.	TRBV9	17	TRBD1	TGTGCCAGCAGCCCTGGGACAGGGGGCTCGTATAATTCACCCCTCCACTTT	CASSPGTGGSYNSPLHF
TRBJ1-2	.	TRBV19	14	TRBD1	TGTGCCAGTAGTTCGGGACAGGGAAGGAATGGCTACACCTTC	CASSSGQGRNGYTF
TRBJ2-1	.	TRBV5-4	12	.	TGTGCCAGCAGCCCCGGGAGTCCTGAGCAGTTCTTC	CASSPGSPEQFF
TRBJ1-1	.	TRBV12-3/TRBV12-4	13	.	TGTGCCAGCACCGGGACATCTGACACTGAAGCTTTCTTT	CASTGTSDTEAFF
TRBJ1-3	once	TRBV6-2/TRBV6-3	15	.	TGTGCCAGCAGCTCCAACGACAGGAGTGGAAACACCATATATTTT	CASSSNDRSGNTIYF
TRBJ2-1	.	TRBV11-2	16	.	TGTGCCAGCAGCCTCCGCCAGGAGGACTTCTACAATGAGCAGTTCTTC	CASSLRQEDFYNEQFF
TRBJ2-1	.	TRBV19	16	.	TGTGCCAGTAGTATGACAGCTGGAACCTCCTACAATGAGCAGTTCTTC	CASSMTAGTSYNEQFF
TRBJ2-2	.	TRBV5-4	13	.	TGTGCCAGCAGCCGCCGGGTCACCGGGGAGCTGTTTTTT	CASSRRVTGELFF
TRBJ2-3	once	TRBV5-8	16	.	TGTGCCAGCAGCTCTCTCTGGGGCGCGGGAACAGATACGCAGTATTTT	CASSSLWGAGTDTQYF
TRBJ1-6	once	TRBV18	16	.	TGTGCCAGCTCACCACGTACCGGAGACCATAATTCACCCCTCCACTTT	CASSPRTGDHNSPLHF
TRBJ2-5	few	TRBV29-1	12	.	TGCAGCGGGGGGGCTGTCCAAGAGACCCAGTACTTC	CSGGAVQETQYF
TRBJ1-1	.	TRBV25-1	15	.	TGTGCCAGCAGTGGGCCAACAGGGCCAACGGGTGAAGCTTTCTTT	CASSGPTGPTGEAFF
TRBJ2-2	once	TRBV5-6	16	TRBD1	TGTGCCAGCAGCTTGTTTTCGACAGGGAGCACCGGGGAGCTGTTTTTT	CASSLFSTGSTGELFF
TRBJ1-1	.	TRBV6-5	12	.	TGTGCCAGCAGCCAAGGGGGCACTGAAGCTTTCTTT	CASSQGGTEAFF
TRBJ2-2	.	TRBV3-1/TRBV3-2	14	.	TGTGCCAGCAGCCAAGATTTGGCAGACGGGGAGCTGTTTTTT	CASSQDLADGELFF
TRBJ1-5	.	TRBV2	15	.	TGTGCCAGCAGTGAATCCGCTGGGCTCGGAGGGCCCCAGCATTTT	CASSESAGLGGPQHF
TRBJ1-2	.	TRBV7-2	15	TRBD1	TGTGCCAGCAGCTTAGGACAGGGAGGCAACTATGGCTACACCTTC	CASSLGQGGNYGYTF
TRBJ2-5	.	TRBV5-4	16	TRBD2	TGTGCCAGCAGCTCCAGGACTAGCGGGGGATCAGAGACCCAGTACTTC	CASSSRTSGGSETQYF
TRBJ2-4	.	TRBV7-2	14	TRBD1	TGTGCCAGCAGCCCGACAGGGGGAGGGAACATTCAGTACTTC	CASSPTGGGNIQYF